The 30 T cell receptor beta chains reported below all come from one sample, sequenced in a study of OX40 agonist ivuxolimab in advanced cancers. Library preparation was by the immunoSEQ multiplex PCR assay. This is the immuneACCESS table as TCRdb keeps it, with only in-frame sequences that have V and J called. A part of the clones is gone; compared with another copy, unresolved V genes explain less than half, and the rest is unexplained. The sample has tens of thousands of clones on record, about 83% of them singletons. The ten largest clones capture roughly 1.1% of the sample. Specimen: CD4+ or CD8+ T cells sorted from blood, collected in a trial of the OX40 agonist ivuxolimab. These receptors were taken from an adult with an advanced solid tumor such as melanoma, head and neck, liver or kidney cancer.

The V gene is TRBV18, the J gene TRBJ2-3, with 12 bases fitting TRBD2. The CDR3 runs to 14 residues. Germline CDR1 and CDR2: KGHSH and LQKENI. Germline trimming cut 6 bases from V and 3 bases from J; bases unmatched to any gene: 1. The CDR3 bases are TGTGCCAGCTCGACTAGCGGGGGAACAGATACGCAGTATTTT. This sequence encodes CASSTSGGTDTQYF. Full variable domain (rest looked up from reference TRBV18 and TRBJ2-3): NAGVMQNPRHLVRRRGQEARLRCSPMKGHSHVYWYRQLPEEGLKFMVYLQKENIIDESGMPKERFSAEFPKEGPSILRIQQVVRGDSAAYFCASSTSGGTDTQYFGPGTRLTVL.

As regards this clone: Because it lacks the conserved phenylalanine or tryptophan at the end, this CDR3 is likely a read error. The CDR3 region has the DNA TGTGCCACTGCTGGTGGGCCACTTCAGCCCCAGCATCTT. The encoded protein is CATAGGPLQPQHL. This chain joins TRBV27 and TRBJ1-5; no definite D call. CDR1 MNHEY and CDR2 SMNVEV come from the germline V gene (reference sequence). This CDR3 has 13 amino acids. The V end lost 10 bases, the J end lost 6 bases, and 16 bases lay between the germline ends.

The chain is built from TRBV19 and TRBJ2-7; D perhaps matches TRBD1 (5 bases). Trimming cost V 4 bases and J 0 bases, with 13 bases left between them. Germline CDR1 reads LNHDA; CDR2 reads SQIVND (reference sequence). The CDR3 is made up of 15 amino acids. CDR3 in amino acids: CASSTWTPGSYEQYF. The CDR3 DNA is TGTGCCAGTAGTACCTGGACACCTGGCTCCTACGAGCAGTACTTC.

CDR3: CASSRQAENTEAFF. As DNA, the CDR3 is TGTGCCAGCTCGCGACAGGCGGAGAACACTGAAGCTTTCTTT. The rearrangement uses TRBV18 and TRBJ1-1, with a possible D match to TRBD1 (6 bases). Trimming left V 6 bases short and J 1 base short, with 12 bases between. Germline CDR1 reads KGHSH; CDR2 reads LQKENI. CDR3 length: 14 amino acids.

Concerning this clone: At one end, the junction sequence differs from germline, possibly due to a read error. The gene calls are TRBV7-7 and TRBJ2-4; TRBD1 matches at 9 bases. Germline V gene data show CDR1 as SSHAT and CDR2 as FNYEAQ (reference sequence). CDR3 length: 13 residues. This CDR3 is CASSPDRGNIQYF. CDR3 sequence (DNA): TGTGCTAGCAGCCCGGACAGGGGAAACATTCAGTACTTC.

In this sample, this clone turned up once. The chain joins TRBV19 to TRBJ1-2; TRBD1 aligns across 8 bases. The trim removed 1 base at V and 8 bases at J, leaving 6 bases unmatched. This CDR3 spans 14 amino acids. Per the germline V gene, CDR1 is LNHDA and CDR2 is SQIVND (reference sequence). The CDR3 DNA is TGTGCCAGTAGTATAGGGGGACAGGTGCGGGGCTACACCTTC. This encodes CASSIGGQVRGYTF.

J is TRBJ2-7 and V is TRBV7-2; 7 bases match TRBD2. CDR3 length: 15 amino acids. Germline V gene data show CDR1 as SGHTA and CDR2 as FQGNSA. V trimming: 5 bases; J trimming: 2 bases; junction bases outside the gene matches: 9. The CDR3 here is CASSRTSAYPYEQYF. The CDR3 DNA is TGTGCCAGCAGCCGCACTAGCGCCTATCCCTACGAGCAGTACTTC.

V and J are TRBV6-5 and TRBJ2-1; D is ambiguous. The CDR3 loop spans 13 amino acids. Germline CDR1 and CDR2: MNHEY and SVGAGI. The V and J ends lost 2 bases and 8 bases respectively, with 10 bases between them. CDR3 sequence reads: CASSYSSHDEQFF. As DNA, the CDR3 is TGTGCCAGCAGTTACAGTTCACACGATGAGCAGTTCTTC.

This rearrangement joins TRBV6-5 to TRBJ2-3, with 10 bases fitting TRBD2. This CDR3 comprises 16 residues. CDR1 is MNHEY and CDR2 is SVGAGI in the germline V gene. The J segment lost 3 bases and the V segment lost 2 bases, leaving 5 bases of the junction unmatched. The CDR3 nucleotides read TGTGCCAGCAGTTACACCGGGACTAGCGTAACAGATACGCAGTATTTT. This codes for CASSYTGTSVTDTQYF.

The V and J genes are TRBV7-3 and TRBJ2-3; D remains unclear. Germline V lookup: CDR1 SGHTA, CDR2 FQGTGA. CDR3 size: 13 residues. The V and J ends lost 2 bases and 4 bases respectively, with 7 bases between them. Here the CDR3 DNA reads TGTGCCAGCAGCTTATCCCGTCCAGATACGCAGTATTTT. It yields the protein CASSLSRPDTQYF.

This clone has just a few counts. This chain uses TRBV20-1 with TRBJ1-1; D is uncertain. Trimming removed 6 bases at V and 3 bases at J, with 5 bases between. The CDR3 spans 10 residues. Germline CDR1 and CDR2: DFQATT and SNEGSKA (reference sequence). CDR3: CSAGHTEAFF. The CDR3 DNA follows: TGCAGTGCCGGACACACTGAAGCTTTCTTT.

The chain links TRBV19 to TRBJ1-6; D call uncertain. This CDR3 spans 15 amino acids. The V gene lost 3 bases and the J gene lost 12 bases, with 18 bases spanning the gap. Germline V gene lookup returns CDR1 LNHDA and CDR2 SQIVND (reference sequence). This CDR3 reads CASSIKGGRIGPLHF. CDR3 in DNA: TGTGCCAGTAGTATTAAGGGAGGGCGGATCGGACCCCTCCACTTT.

The V call is TRBV5-1, the J call TRBJ1-4, with D possibly matching TRBD1 (5 bases). The germline CDR1 and CDR2 sequences are SGHRS and YFSETQ. The CDR3 runs 14 residues. V was cut by 7 bases and J by 10 bases, with 20 bases left in between. The CDR3 region is CASADGPGDPKLFF. In nucleotides, the CDR3 is TGCGCCAGCGCGGACGGCCCGGGGGACCCAAAACTGTTTTTT.

Only one count was recorded for this clone. The chain is built from TRBV19 and TRBJ2-7, with TRBD2 as a possible D gene (5 bases). The CDR3 extends over 14 amino acids. Looked up from germline, CDR1 is LNHDA and CDR2 is SQIVND (reference sequence). Trimming took 7 bases from V and 7 from J, leaving 20 bases between them. CDR3 sequence reads: CASIDGRQPGEQYF. Written as DNA, the CDR3 is TGTGCCAGTATCGATGGCAGGCAGCCGGGGGAGCAGTACTTC.

The chain combines TRBV6-4 with TRBJ2-5; D gene ambiguous. Germline assignment: CDR1 MRHNA and CDR2 SNTAGT. V lost 4 bases and J lost 5, with 11 bases in between. The CDR3 is 13 residues long. The CDR3 sequence is CASSADRAETQYF. The CDR3, as DNA: TGTGCCAGCAGTGCCGACCGGGCGGAGACCCAGTACTTC.

The chain carries TRBV10-3 and TRBJ1-2; 9 bases match TRBD1. There are 17 residues in the CDR3. Per germline, CDR1 ENHRY and CDR2 SYGVKD. Trimming cost V 8 bases and J 2 bases; bases outside gene matches: 15. The CDR3 DNA is TGTGCCATCCATCCAGAGGGGACAGGGTTTGAAAACTATGGCTACACCTTC. Protein sequence: CAIHPEGTGFENYGYTF.

This clone was picked up a small number of times. This rearrangement joins TRBV15 to TRBJ2-3; 7 positions agree with TRBD2. The CDR3 is 14 amino acids. Per germline, CDR1 LNHNV and CDR2 YYDKDF (reference sequence). V lost 0 bases and J lost 4; bases outside the gene matches: 1. The CDR3 DNA reads TGTGCCACCAGCAGAGATCGGGGGGCAGATACGCAGTATTTT. The encoded protein is CATSRDRGADTQYF.

The chain has TRBV18 and TRBJ2-7; no definite D call. Germline V lookup: CDR1 KGHSH, CDR2 LQKENI. V was shortened by 3 bases and J by 1 base, with 10 bases between the two germline ends. The CDR3 is 14 residues long. Here the CDR3 reads CASSPGVPSYEQYF. CDR3 DNA: TGTGCCAGCTCACCCGGAGTACCTTCCTACGAGCAGTACTTC.

The chain employs TRBV14 and TRBJ2-3, with D unresolved. V was clipped by 5 bases and J by 4 bases, with 13 bases between them. Germline V lookup: CDR1 SGHDN, CDR2 FVKESK. The CDR3 is made up of 14 amino acids. The CDR3 DNA sequence: TGTGCCAGCAGCTACTTACTCATATCAGATACGCAGTATTTT. Protein sequence: CASSYLLISDTQYF.

The rearrangement joins TRBV5-5 to TRBJ1-5, with D perhaps matching TRBD1 (6 bases). Germline values: CDR1 SGHKS, CDR2 YYEKEE (reference sequence). Trimming shortened V by 0 bases and J by 3 bases, and 10 bases separated the two germline ends. This CDR3 region has 15 residues. CDR3 sequence (DNA): TGTGCCAGCAGCTTGGGACAGGCGGTCAATCAGCCCCAGCATTTT. It is translated as CASSLGQAVNQPQHF.

The chain carries TRBV5-3 and TRBJ2-1; TRBD2 aligns across 11 bases. TRBV5-3 falls under the ORF class, with uncertain function. V lost 5 bases and J lost 8; bases outside the gene matches: 12. This CDR3 spans 16 amino acids. The DNA for the CDR3 is TGTGCCAGAAGTTCACTCTTACTAGCGGGAGTCGATGAGCAGTTCTTC. It specifies CARSSLLLAGVDEQFF.

This sequence joins TRBV7-2 and TRBJ1-3; D perhaps matches TRBD1 (5 bases). V was clipped by 0 bases and J by 4 bases, with 13 bases between them. The CDR3 sequence is 16 residues long. The germline V gene encodes CDR1 SGHTA and CDR2 FQGNSA. CDR3 in DNA: TGTGCCAGCAGCTTAGCCGGGACCCTTGGGGGAAACACCATATATTTT. It encodes CASSLAGTLGGNTIYF. The full variable domain, completed using reference TRBV7-2 and TRBJ1-3, is GAGVSQSPSNKVTEKGKDVELRCDPISGHTALYWYRQSLGQGLEFLIYFQGNSAPDKSGLPSDRFSAERTGGSVSTLTIQRTQQEDSAVYLCASSLAGTLGGNTIYFGEGSWLTVV.

This clone was seen a handful of times. This chain links TRBV7-6 with TRBJ1-1, with no clear D. V lost 5 bases and J 2 bases, leaving 6 bases between the germline ends. Germline V gene lookup returns CDR1 SGHVS and CDR2 FNYEAQ. The CDR3 is made up of 12 amino acids. DNA for the CDR3: TGTGCCAGCAGCCGAGGAAACACTGAAGCTTTCTTT. Its protein is CASSRGNTEAFF.

This chain connects TRBV6-6 to TRBJ1-1, with TRBD1 matching over 8 bases. CDR3 length: 14 amino acids. Germline assignment: CDR1 MNHNY and CDR2 SVGAGI (reference sequence). V lost 2 bases to trimming and J lost 7 bases; unmatched junction nucleotides: 6. DNA of the CDR3: TGTGCCAGCAGTTACCTCGGAGGACAGGGTGAAGCTTTCTTT. As protein: CASSYLGGQGEAFF.

The chain carries TRBV7-8 and TRBJ1-1; D is unclear. Trimming shortened V by 1 base and J by 0 bases, and 12 bases separated the two germline ends. The length of the CDR3 is 16 residues. The germline V gene has CDR1 SGHVS and CDR2 FQNEAQ. The CDR3 here is CASSLGRRHMNTEAFF. CDR3 sequence (DNA): TGTGCCAGCAGCTTAGGTCGTCGGCACATGAACACTGAAGCTTTCTTT. Combining the CDR3 with reference TRBV7-8 and TRBJ1-1 gives the whole variable domain GAGVSQSPRYKVAKRGQDVALRCDPISGHVSLFWYQQALGQGPEFLTYFQNEAQLDKSGLPSDRFFAERPEGSVSTLKIQRTQQEDSAVYLCASSLGRRHMNTEAFFGQGTRLTVV.

The J gene is TRBJ2-7, the V gene TRBV6-6; no reliable D call. Trimming removed 0 bases from V and 7 bases from J, with 7 bases in between. Germline V gene lookup returns CDR1 MNHNY and CDR2 SVGAGI (reference sequence). The CDR3 contains 12 residues. The CDR3 spells CASSYSIGEQYF. In DNA form, the CDR3 reads TGTGCCAGCAGTTACTCCATTGGGGAGCAGTACTTC.

The chain uses TRBV18 and TRBJ1-3, with D unclear. Trimming stripped 3 bases from V and 4 bases from J, with 22 bases between. The CDR3 has 18 residues. Per the germline V gene, CDR1 is KGHSH and CDR2 is LQKENI. CDR3 loop: CASSPRSPTVGPGNTIYF. Written as DNA, the CDR3 is TGTGCCAGCTCACCTCGGAGCCCTACAGTTGGCCCCGGAAACACCATATATTTT.

The rearrangement joins TRBV9 to TRBJ2-1; 11 bases are shared with TRBD2. The CDR3 runs to 17 residues. Germline CDR1 and CDR2: SGDLS and YYNGEE. V shed 3 bases and J 8 bases; nucleotides not matched to a gene: 13. The CDR3 loop reads CASSADRFSGGADEQFF. DNA of the CDR3: TGTGCCAGCAGCGCCGATAGGTTTAGCGGGGGGGCCGATGAGCAGTTCTTC. Complete variable domain (other parts from reference TRBV9 and TRBJ2-1): DSGVTQTPKHLITATGQRVTLRCSPRSGDLSVYWYQQSLDQGLQFLIQYYNGEERAKGNILERFSAQQFPDLHSELNLSSLELGDSALYFCASSADRFSGGADEQFFGPGTRLTVL.

The chain uses TRBV28 and TRBJ1-3; 7 positions match TRBD1. Per the germline V gene, CDR1 is MDHEN and CDR2 is SYDVKM. The CDR3 runs to 14 residues. In DNA, the CDR3 is TGTGCGAATGGAGGGACAGTCTCTGGAAACACCATATATTTT. It is translated as CANGGTVSGNTIYF.

There are a few counts of this clone. J is TRBJ2-3 and V is TRBV9; TRBD2 is a possible D gene (5 bases). This CDR3 region has 14 residues. Trimming stripped 2 bases from V and 2 bases from J, with 9 bases between. The germline gives CDR1 SGDLS, CDR2 YYNGEE. The CDR3 DNA follows: TGTGCCAGCAGCGTTGTAGACTACACAGATACGCAGTATTTT. Translated, it gives CASSVVDYTDTQYF.